This TCR beta chain was found in a study of cytomegalovirus exposure and HLA in healthy donors. This CDR3 is 13 amino acids long. The trim removed 4 bases at V and 6 bases at J, leaving 5 bases unmatched. Germline CDR1 reads SGHAT; CDR2 reads FQDESV (reference sequence). Study-wide results and limits: A later analysis found first-cohort TCR clusters tended to co-occur in the 95 to 150 validation repertoires. Reports credit the classifier with highly specific, highly sensitive diagnosis of cytomegalovirus status. In vitro testing confirmed a few CMV-associated chains as specific for CMV antigens.

Using immunoSEQ multiplex PCR, the repertoire was profiled, and TCRdb retains in-frame clones only, with some absent. This sample yields about 350,000 clones, of which about nine tenths are seen a single time; approximately 1.1% belongs to the top ten. On this clone: Its antigen is still unknown.

The receptor was isolated from a woman aged 25 to 39 in good health and CMV-seropositive. This sequence joins TRBV11-1 and TRBJ1-2, with 7 nucleotides matching TRBD1. The sequenced material came from PBMCs. This chain's CDR3 is CASSSSGGNGYTF. The CDR3, as DNA: TGTGCCAGCAGCTCATCAGGGGGAAATGGCTACACCTTC.